This T cell receptor (beta chain) appears in the sequencing data of a study of T-cell reconstitution after alpha-beta-depleted transplantation in children. For TCRbeta, the library was prepared with unique molecular identifiers. TCRdb processed the PCR reads anew with MiXCR; each CDR3 protein has one entry. Among about 17,000 distinct CDR3 sequences listed, about 5.3% were seen once. Findings of the study overall: Approximately two months post-transplant, alpha-beta T cells reportedly originated from several hundred expanded graft clones.

Many counts were recorded for this clonotype. As yet, its antigen is unknown. The source was PBMCs, collected before TCRalphabeta/CD19-depleted stem cell transplant. This receptor was obtained from a boy younger than 18 with acute lymphoblastic leukemia, due to receive a stem cell transplant.

For the CDR3, the DNA is TGTGCCAGCGCGTTTGGGGGGGCCTACGAGCAGTACTTC. Protein product: CASAFGGAYEQYF. The chain links TRBV28 to TRBJ2-7; 7 nucleotides align to TRBD2. The CDR3 is made up of 13 amino acids. With V trimmed by 8 bases and J by 2 bases, 6 bases remained unmatched. Germline V gene sequence: CDR1 MDHEN, CDR2 SYDVKM.